The 18 T cell receptor beta chains in this list originate from one sample, sequenced in a study of T cell changes during pregnancy in multiple sclerosis (dated by TCRdb to between 2018 and 2020). The library was obtained by the immunoSEQ multiplex PCR assay. This is the immuneACCESS table as TCRdb keeps it, with only in-frame sequences that have V and J called. A part of the clones is gone; compared with another copy, unresolved V genes explain less than half, and the rest is unexplained. This sample comprises around 40,000 clones, roughly 90% of them detected only once. The ten largest clones represent under 0.7% of the sample. This specimen consisted of CD4+ T cells from peripheral blood mononuclear cells, obtained before pregnancy. The receptors shown here come from a female donor with multiple sclerosis, enrolled in a pregnancy study.

The chain carries TRBV11-2 and TRBJ1-4; TRBD1 agrees at 8 bases. Germline lookup yields CDR1 SGHAT and CDR2 FQNNGV. V was clipped by 5 bases and J by 7 bases; unmatched bases: 12. This CDR3 region has 16 residues. The CDR3 sequence: CASSQFGQGAPEKLFF. In DNA, the CDR3 is TGTGCCAGCAGCCAATTCGGTCAGGGGGCCCCTGAAAAACTGTTTTTT. Filled out from reference TRBV11-2 and TRBJ1-4, the complete variable domain reads EAGVAQSPRYKIIEKRQSVAFWCNPISGHATLYWYQQILGQGPKLLIQFQNNGVVDDSQLPKDRFSAERLKGVDSTLKIQPAKLEDSAVYLCASSQFGQGAPEKLFFGSGTQLSVL.

V and J are TRBV5-4 and TRBJ1-2; TRBD1 agrees at 12 bases. This CDR3 is built from 14 residues. Germline lookup yields CDR1 SGHNT and CDR2 YYREEE (reference sequence). The trim removed 3 bases at V and 8 bases at J, leaving 5 bases unmatched. The CDR3 loop reads CASSWGQGARGYTF. The CDR3 DNA reads TGTGCCAGCAGCTGGGGACAGGGGGCACGGGGCTACACCTTC.

The gene calls are TRBV11-2 and TRBJ1-6, with a possible D match to TRBD1 (5 bases). V shed 5 bases and J shed 0 bases, with 17 bases lying between them. The germline gives CDR1 SGHAT, CDR2 FQNNGV. The CDR3 has 18 amino acids. In DNA, the CDR3 is TGTGCCAGCAGCGGAGGGGCACTTAGCGGCTCCTATAATTCACCCCTCCACTTT. Amino acid sequence: CASSGGALSGSYNSPLHF.

The chain uses TRBV10-2 and TRBJ1-6; no reliable D call. Trimming took 1 base from V and 6 from J, leaving 10 bases between them. The CDR3 has 15 residues. Looked up from germline, CDR1 is WSHSY and CDR2 is SAAADI. Here the CDR3 reads CASSEYAGSNSPLHF. The DNA of the CDR3 is TGCGCCAGCAGTGAGTATGCGGGAAGTAATTCACCCCTCCACTTT.

In nucleotides, the CDR3 is TGTGCCAGCAGTTTAACAGCGGTCACTGAAGCTTTCTTT. Its translation is CASSLTAVTEAFF. The V gene is TRBV6-1, the J gene TRBJ1-1; D uncertain. V was shortened by 5 bases and J by 4 bases, with 11 bases between the two germline ends. CDR3 length: 13 amino acids. Germline V gives CDR1 MNHNS, CDR2 SASEGT.

V is TRBV19 and J is TRBJ1-4; TRBD1 aligns across 7 bases. Germline V lookup: CDR1 LNHDA, CDR2 SQIVND (reference sequence). V trimming: 5 bases; J trimming: 9 bases; junction bases outside the gene matches: 9. This CDR3 is 14 amino acids long. CDR3 in DNA: TGTGCCAGTAGTGGCCTCCGGGACAGAAAAAAACTGTTTTTT. The encoded protein is CASSGLRDRKKLFF.

The V and J genes are TRBV5-1 and TRBJ2-5, with D maybe TRBD2 (7 bases). The CDR3 covers 13 residues. V lost 4 bases, J lost 4 bases, and 11 bases lay in between. Germline CDR1 and CDR2: SGHRS and YFSETQ. CDR3 nucleotide sequence: TGCGCCAGCAGCAGGGGGGGCCGAGAGACCCAGTACTTC. Translated: CASSRGGRETQYF. Complete variable domain (other parts from reference TRBV5-1 and TRBJ2-5): KAGVTQTPRYLIKTRGQQVTLSCSPISGHRSVSWYQQTPGQGLQFLFEYFSETQRNKGNFPGRFSGRQFSNSRSEMNVSTLELGDSALYLCASSRGGRETQYFGPGTRLLVL.

The chain recombines TRBV5-1 with TRBJ1-6, with 9 bases identical to TRBD1. With 0 bases clipped from V and 10 bases from J, the junction kept 8 bases outside the gene matches. The germline V gene encodes CDR1 SGHRS and CDR2 YFSETQ. The CDR3 consists of 16 residues. This CDR3 is CASSLAVGTGSSPLHF. The CDR3, as DNA: TGCGCCAGCAGCTTGGCGGTGGGGACAGGGAGCTCACCCCTCCACTTT.

This chain uses TRBV27 with TRBJ2-3; D gene unclear. The CDR3 is 13 amino acids. V shed 6 bases and J shed 6 bases, with 13 bases lying between them. Germline CDR1 MNHEY, CDR2 SMNVEV (reference sequence). The DNA for the CDR3 is TGTGCCAGCAGACAATTTACGTCGGATACGCAGTATTTT. Amino acids: CASRQFTSDTQYF.

With respect to this clone: At one end, the junction sequence differs from germline, possibly due to a read error. The V call is TRBV11-2, the J call TRBJ2-7; D is possibly TRBD2 (5 bases). Germline assignment: CDR1 SGHAT and CDR2 FQNNGV. The CDR3 consists of 14 residues. CDR3 sequence: CASSVDYASYEQYF. The CDR3 DNA is TGTGCCAGCAGCGTAGACTATGCCTCCTACGAGCAGTACTTC. Full variable domain (missing parts from reference TRBV11-2 and TRBJ2-7): EAGVAQSPRYKIIEKRQSVAFWCNPISGHATLYWYQQILGQGPKLLIQFQNNGVVDDSQLPKDRFSAERLKGVDSTLKIQPAKLEDSAVYLCASSVDYASYEQYFGPGTRLTVT.

This chain links TRBV13 with TRBJ2-7, with TRBD2 matching over 13 bases. The CDR3 has 16 amino acids. Losses at the gene ends were 5 bases for V and 5 bases for J; bases not matched to a gene: 9. The germline CDR1 and CDR2 sequences are PRHDT and FYEKMQ (reference sequence). As DNA, the CDR3 is TGTGCCAGCAGCCGATACGGGACTAGCGGGGAAGACGAGCAGTACTTC. Encoded protein: CASSRYGTSGEDEQYF.

This clone was recorded only once. The chain has TRBV30 and TRBJ1-5; tentatively, D is TRBD1 (5 bases). CDR1 and CDR2 (germline): GTSNPN, SVGIG (reference sequence). This CDR3 comprises 13 residues. Trimming pared 2 bases from V and 4 bases from J, leaving 9 bases between. In DNA form, the CDR3 reads TGTGCCTGGAGTAGGGACTATAATCAGCCCCAGCATTTT. Its protein product is CAWSRDYNQPQHF.

The chain carries TRBV7-2 and TRBJ2-5; D may be TRBD1 (5 bases). Germline V gene sequence: CDR1 SGHTA, CDR2 FQGNSA. The CDR3 contains 14 residues. Trimming removed 2 bases from V and 3 bases from J, with 10 bases in between. DNA of the CDR3: TGTGCCAGCAGCTTACTCACCAGGGAAGAGACCCAGTACTTC. Translating it yields CASSLLTREETQYF.

V and J are TRBV21-1 and TRBJ2-1; TRBD1, the table's D call, lacks a check against the DNA. TRBV21-1 is deemed a pseudogene. CDR3 length equals 16 residues. The DNA of the CDR3 is TGTGCCAGCAGCAATCTTCGGACAGACCCCTACAATGAGCAGTTCTTC. The encoded protein is CASSNLRTDPYNEQFF.

The chain has TRBV11-2 and TRBJ1-2; D might be TRBD1 (5 bases). The V and J ends lost 9 bases and 4 bases respectively, with 21 bases between them. The CDR3 covers 15 residues. Germline V gives CDR1 SGHAT, CDR2 FQNNGV. As DNA, the CDR3 is TGTGCCAGTCGGGGGTTGGAGGGCCCGGGCTATGGCTACACCTTC. This gives the protein CASRGLEGPGYGYTF. Full variable domain (outside the CDR3, taken from reference TRBV11-2 and TRBJ1-2): EAGVAQSPRYKIIEKRQSVAFWCNPISGHATLYWYQQILGQGPKLLIQFQNNGVVDDSQLPKDRFSAERLKGVDSTLKIQPAKLEDSAVYLCASRGLEGPGYGYTFGSGTRLTVV.

This clone was observed once. The rearrangement links TRBV2 to TRBJ1-4; weak D call: TRBD1 (5 bases). CDR1 and CDR2 from the germline V gene are SNHLY and FYNNEI. This CDR3 comprises 14 residues. V was trimmed by 4 bases and J by 6 bases, leaving 12 bases between them. The CDR3 sequence: CASSVAGFYEKLFF. DNA for the CDR3: TGTGCCAGCAGTGTGGCAGGGTTTTATGAAAAACTGTTTTTT. The full variable domain, in which reference TRBV2 and TRBJ1-4 provide the parts outside the CDR3, is EPEVTQTPSHQVTQMGQEVILRCVPISNHLYFYWYRQILGQKVEFLVSFYNNEISEKSEIFDDQFSVERPDGSNFTLKIRSTKLEDSAMYFCASSVAGFYEKLFFGSGTQLSVL.

The CDR3 nucleotides are TGTGCCAGTAGTATGACAGGGAACACTGAAGCTTTCTTT. Amino acids: CASSMTGNTEAFF. This chain uses TRBV19 with TRBJ1-1; maybe TRBD1 (6 bases). Germline V gene sequence: CDR1 LNHDA, CDR2 SQIVND (reference sequence). Between the trimmed V and J ends, which lost 3 bases and 1 base, there was a span of 6 bases. The CDR3 has 13 amino acids.

The chain is built from TRBV7-9 and TRBJ1-1, with D hard to call. The CDR3 consists of 13 residues. V was clipped by 3 bases and J by 1 base, with 6 bases between them. Looked up from germline, CDR1 is SEHNR and CDR2 is FQNEAQ (reference sequence). The CDR3 coding sequence is TGTGCCAGCAGCTTTTCAGGGAACACTGAAGCTTTCTTT. The encoded protein is CASSFSGNTEAFF.